Described below is a single T cell receptor beta chain sequence and its context. Its antigen remains unidentified. Drawing of peripheral blood yielded ten milliliters from each donor. Through a sample-barcoded 5' primer and a J-beta primer mix, a second PCR was run for about 7 to 12 cycles. A 12-random-nucleotide template-switch adaptor tagged each cDNA molecule. Each CDR3 protein is one row after TCRdb ran MiXCR on the 5' RACE reads. The data show more than 800,000 distinct CDR3 sequences, 40% to 50% seen once. The source of the sample is a study of blood T cells in healthy people across ages. Study-level results: Diversity of TCR beta correlated strongly with naive T cell percentage.

Germline V gives CDR1 DFQATT, CDR2 SNEGSKA (reference sequence). V lost 6 bases and J lost 5, with 19 bases in between. The CDR3 loop spans 14 amino acids. Sample: blood. V is TRBV20-1 and J is TRBJ2-5, with a tentative D call TRBD2 (5 bases). The receptor's source is a woman between 55 and 75 years old in good health. CDR3 sequence: CSAVPLRERETQYF. The CDR3 DNA is TGCAGTGCGGTACCCTTGAGGGAGAGGGAGACCCAGTACTTC.